This T cell receptor beta chain was sequenced for a study of T cell responses to AZD1222 COVID-19 vaccine. Sequenced by immunoSEQ multiplex PCR; TCRdb stores in-frame clones only, minus some. This repertoire shows approximately 70,000 clones, roughly four fifths found once; its top ten account for under 6.5%. The length of the CDR3 is 13 residues. Looked up from germline, CDR1 is SQVTM and CDR2 is ANQGSEA. Trimming shortened V by 6 bases and J by 2 bases, and 13 bases separated the two germline ends. The V gene is TRBV29-1, the J gene TRBJ1-1, with D maybe TRBD1 (5 bases). This receptor was identified in an adult in good health. The sample consisted of peripheral blood, taken on day 0 of AZD1222 vaccination. This CDR3 is CSVGQPGNTEAFF. The CDR3 DNA follows: TGCAGCGTCGGACAACCAGGTAACACTGAAGCTTTCTTT.